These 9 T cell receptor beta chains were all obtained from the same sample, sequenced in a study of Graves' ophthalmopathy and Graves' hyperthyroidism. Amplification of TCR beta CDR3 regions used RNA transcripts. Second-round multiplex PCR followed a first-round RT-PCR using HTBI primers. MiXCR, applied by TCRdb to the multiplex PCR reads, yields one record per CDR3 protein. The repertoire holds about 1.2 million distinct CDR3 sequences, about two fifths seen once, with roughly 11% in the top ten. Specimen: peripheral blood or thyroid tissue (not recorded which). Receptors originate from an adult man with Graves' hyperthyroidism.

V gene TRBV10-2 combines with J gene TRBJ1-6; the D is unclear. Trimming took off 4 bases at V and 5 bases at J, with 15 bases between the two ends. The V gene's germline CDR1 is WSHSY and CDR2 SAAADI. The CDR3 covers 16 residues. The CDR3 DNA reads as TGCGCCAGCAGTGCCGGACTAGCGGGCCATAATTCACCCCTCCACTTT. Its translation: CASSAGLAGHNSPLHF.

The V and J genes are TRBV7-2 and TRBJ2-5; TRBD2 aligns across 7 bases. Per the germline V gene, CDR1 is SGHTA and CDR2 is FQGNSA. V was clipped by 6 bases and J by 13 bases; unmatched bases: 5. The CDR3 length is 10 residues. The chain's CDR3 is CASRGRAGYF. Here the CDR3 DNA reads TGTGCCAGCAGAGGGAGGGCCGGGTACTTC.

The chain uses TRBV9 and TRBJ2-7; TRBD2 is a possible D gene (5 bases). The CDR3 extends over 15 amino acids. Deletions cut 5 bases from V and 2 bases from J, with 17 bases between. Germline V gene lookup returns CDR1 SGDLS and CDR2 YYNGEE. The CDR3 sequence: CASSARGGPTYEQYF. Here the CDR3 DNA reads TGTGCCAGCAGTGCTAGAGGCGGGCCCACCTACGAGCAGTACTTC. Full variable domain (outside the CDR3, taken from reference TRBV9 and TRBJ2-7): DSGVTQTPKHLITATGQRVTLRCSPRSGDLSVYWYQQSLDQGLQFLIQYYNGEERAKGNILERFSAQQFPDLHSELNLSSLELGDSALYFCASSARGGPTYEQYFGPGTRLTVT.

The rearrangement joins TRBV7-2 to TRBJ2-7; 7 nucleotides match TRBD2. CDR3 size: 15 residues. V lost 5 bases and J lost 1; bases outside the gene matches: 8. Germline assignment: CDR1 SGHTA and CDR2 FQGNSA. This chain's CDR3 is CASSRYGTKSYEQYF. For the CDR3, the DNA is TGTGCCAGCAGCCGATACGGGACTAAGTCCTACGAGCAGTACTTC.

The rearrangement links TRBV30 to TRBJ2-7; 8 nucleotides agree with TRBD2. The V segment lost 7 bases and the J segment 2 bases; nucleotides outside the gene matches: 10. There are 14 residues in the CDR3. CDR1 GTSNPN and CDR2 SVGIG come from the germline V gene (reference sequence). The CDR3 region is CASAGGFLAYEQYF. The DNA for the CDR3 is TGTGCCTCGGCGGGGGGATTTTTGGCCTACGAGCAGTACTTC.

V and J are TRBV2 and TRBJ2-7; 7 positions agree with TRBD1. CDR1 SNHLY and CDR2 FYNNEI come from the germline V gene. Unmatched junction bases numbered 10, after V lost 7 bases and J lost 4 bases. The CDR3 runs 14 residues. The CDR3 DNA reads TGTGCCAGCATGTTGAGGGGGCAGTTATACGAGCAGTACTTC. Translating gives CASMLRGQLYEQYF.

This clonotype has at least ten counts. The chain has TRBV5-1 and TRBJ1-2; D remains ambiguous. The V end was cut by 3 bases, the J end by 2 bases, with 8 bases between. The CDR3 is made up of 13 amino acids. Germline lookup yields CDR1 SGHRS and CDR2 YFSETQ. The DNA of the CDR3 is TGCGCCAGCAGCTCCAGAGGAAACTATGGCTACACCTTC. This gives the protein CASSSRGNYGYTF.

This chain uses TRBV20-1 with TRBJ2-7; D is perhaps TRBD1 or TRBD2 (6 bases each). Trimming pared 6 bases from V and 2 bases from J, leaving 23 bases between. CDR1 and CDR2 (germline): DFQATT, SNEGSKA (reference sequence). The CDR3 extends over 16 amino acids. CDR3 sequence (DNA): TGCAGTGCCAGCCTTAATCAGGGGCGGGGTACCTACGAGCAGTACTTC. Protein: CSASLNQGRGTYEQYF.

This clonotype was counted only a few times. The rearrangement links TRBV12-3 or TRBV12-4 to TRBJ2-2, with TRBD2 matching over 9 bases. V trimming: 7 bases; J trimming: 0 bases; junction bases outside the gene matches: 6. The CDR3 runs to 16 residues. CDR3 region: CASTRLADTNTGELFF. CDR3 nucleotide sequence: TGTGCCAGCACCAGACTAGCGGATACGAACACCGGGGAGCTGTTTTTT.